This T cell receptor (beta chain) was retrieved from a study of cytomegalovirus exposure and HLA in healthy donors. Study results and caveats: TCR beta chains numbering 150 to 200 were designated cytomegalovirus-associated. It was shown in a later analysis that HLA-associated TCR beta chains were more clonally expanded than other, equally common chains.

The germline gives CDR1 KGHSH, CDR2 LQKENI. J gave up 5 bases and V 3 bases, and 6 bases lay outside the gene matches. The CDR3 loop spans 15 amino acids. Details on this clone: Its target is unknown.

In the PCR, 60 Vbeta and 13 Jbeta primers were used. The assay was immunoSEQ multiplex PCR, and TCRdb's table has in-frame clones only and misses some. The sample holds more than 75,000 clones, around 70% seen once. This receptor was identified in a woman aged 50 to 60 in good health and CMV-seropositive. The sample was PBMCs. This rearrangement joins TRBV18 to TRBJ2-7; 11 nucleotides match TRBD1. CDR3 DNA: TGTGCCAGCTCACCCTCCGGGACAGGGGGTAACGAGCAGTACTTC. Amino acids: CASSPSGTGGNEQYF.